The 23 T cell receptor beta chains in this list originate from one sample, sequenced in a study of blood T cell repertoires in COVID-19. Produced via immunoSEQ multiplex PCR; TCRdb's table is partial and in-frame only. The repertoire consists of around 250,000 clones, with around 88% occurring once and the leading ten covering about 12%. Sequencing input: peripheral blood. The receptors here all came from an elderly man with acute or convalescent COVID-19.

J is TRBJ1-3 and V is TRBV9, with D unresolved. The CDR3 has 15 amino acids. V was cut by 0 bases and J by 3 bases, with 10 bases left in between. Germline lookup yields CDR1 SGDLS and CDR2 YYNGEE. The CDR3 DNA is TGTGCCAGCAGCGTAGAGGCCCGGGGTGGAAACACCATATATTTT. Its translation is CASSVEARGGNTIYF.

This clone has just a few counts. The J gene is TRBJ2-2, the V gene TRBV6-4, with 7 bases identical to TRBD1. Germline lookup yields CDR1 MRHNA and CDR2 SNTAGT. J gave up 4 bases and V 6 bases, and 11 bases lay outside the gene matches. This CDR3 region has 16 residues. In nucleotides, the CDR3 is TGTGCCAGCAGCCCAAGACAGGGTCTTGGCACCGGGGAGCTGTTTTTT. Translation: CASSPRQGLGTGELFF.

Points on this clone: The sample contains more than one DNA sequence encoding this CDR3. The chain links TRBV4-3 to TRBJ1-2; no reliable D call. Germline V lookup: CDR1 LGHNA, CDR2 YSLEER. CDR3 size: 12 residues. With 1 base removed from V and 8 bases from J, the gap between germline ends came to 8 bases. The CDR3 bases are TGCGCCAGCAGCCAAGCCGGTGAGGGCTACACCTTC. Translated: CASSQAGEGYTF.

This clone occurred once. J is TRBJ1-3 and V is TRBV3-1 (or the pseudogene TRBV3-2); unclear D gene. Germline V lookup: CDR1 LGHDT, CDR2 YNNKEL (reference sequence). Trimming took 6 bases from V and 0 from J, leaving 12 bases between them. The CDR3 covers 15 residues. CDR3 region: CASRSGSFSGNTIYF. Here the CDR3 DNA reads TGTGCCAGCAGGTCCGGGTCATTCTCTGGAAACACCATATATTTT.

The chain uses TRBV18 and TRBJ1-5; no firm D call. The ends were cut back, 2 bases at V and 0 bases at J, with 8 bases in the middle. CDR3 length: 15 amino acids. Germline V gene lookup returns CDR1 KGHSH and CDR2 LQKENI. The CDR3: CASSPRGLSNQPQHF. The CDR3, as DNA: TGTGCCAGCTCACCAAGAGGGCTTAGCAATCAGCCCCAGCATTTT. The full variable domain, completed using reference TRBV18 and TRBJ1-5, is NAGVMQNPRHLVRRRGQEARLRCSPMKGHSHVYWYRQLPEEGLKFMVYLQKENIIDESGMPKERFSAEFPKEGPSILRIQQVVRGDSAAYFCASSPRGLSNQPQHFGDGTRLSIL.

Here the CDR3 reads CASSTQSGTDTQYF. CDR3 DNA: TGTGCCAGCAGCACCCAGAGCGGGACAGATACGCAGTATTTT. The chain links TRBV7-2 to TRBJ2-3; a possible D gene is TRBD2 (6 bases). CDR1 SGHTA and CDR2 FQGNSA come from the germline V gene. The CDR3 is 14 residues long. The V and J ends lost 5 bases and 3 bases respectively, with 12 bases between them.

As for this clone: Sequence at one end of the junction differs from germline and may be a read error. J is TRBJ2-1 and V is TRBV7-7, with D perhaps matching TRBD2 (7 bases). The CDR3 runs 14 residues. Per the germline V gene, CDR1 is SSHAT and CDR2 is FNYEAQ (reference sequence). Here the CDR3 DNA reads TGTGCTAGCAGCCGGGGGGCCTCCTACAATGAGCAGTTCTTC. It encodes CASSRGASYNEQFF.

This clone was picked up one time. The rearrangement joins TRBV5-1 to TRBJ1-5; 7 bases agree with TRBD1. CDR1 is SGHRS, CDR2 YFSETQ, per germline. Losses at the gene ends were 0 bases for V and 7 bases for J; bases not matched to a gene: 1. There are 13 residues in the CDR3. CDR3: CASSLVGGQPQHF. Written as DNA, the CDR3 is TGCGCCAGCAGCTTGGTAGGGGGCCAGCCCCAGCATTTT. The full variable domain, rest sourced from reference TRBV5-1 and TRBJ1-5, is KAGVTQTPRYLIKTRGQQVTLSCSPISGHRSVSWYQQTPGQGLQFLFEYFSETQRNKGNFPGRFSGRQFSNSRSEMNVSTLELGDSALYLCASSLVGGQPQHFGDGTRLSIL.

The chain couples TRBV6-5 to TRBJ2-5; TRBD1 aligns across 7 bases. The length of the CDR3 is 15 residues. Unmatched junction bases numbered 14, after V lost 6 bases and J lost 7 bases. Germline CDR1 is MNHEY and CDR2 is SVGAGI. The DNA of the CDR3 is TGTGCCAGCAGCACCCGACAGGGTTCGGTAGTGACCCAGTACTTC. Translated, it gives CASSTRQGSVVTQYF.

The chain recombines TRBV19 with TRBJ1-5, with D hard to call. The CDR3 spans 13 residues. Trimming shortened V by 2 bases and J by 6 bases, and 8 bases separated the two germline ends. Germline V lookup: CDR1 LNHDA, CDR2 SQIVND (reference sequence). The CDR3 spells CASSILGGQPQHF. The CDR3 DNA follows: TGTGCCAGTAGTATACTAGGTGGTCAGCCCCAGCATTTT. Full variable domain (missing parts from reference TRBV19 and TRBJ1-5): DGGITQSPKYLFRKEGQNVTLSCEQNLNHDAMYWYRQDPGQGLRLIYYSQIVNDFQKGDIAEGYSVSREKKESFPLTVTSAQKNPTAFYLCASSILGGQPQHFGDGTRLSIL.

The chain recombines TRBV5-4 with TRBJ2-7, with TRBD1 matching over 9 bases. The trim removed 4 bases at V and 1 base at J, leaving 9 bases unmatched. Germline-derived CDR1 and CDR2 are SGHNT and YYREEE (reference sequence). The CDR3 sequence is 16 residues long. Here the CDR3 reads CASSPGGTGISYEQYF. In DNA, the CDR3 is TGTGCCAGCAGCCCCGGGGGGACAGGGATTTCCTACGAGCAGTACTTC.

The rearrangement joins TRBV6-6 to TRBJ2-7, with D possibly TRBD1 on 6 matching bases. Trimming removed 0 bases from V and 1 base from J, with 10 bases in between. The CDR3 has 15 amino acids. Germline V lookup: CDR1 MNHNY, CDR2 SVGAGI (reference sequence). CDR3 nucleotide sequence: TGTGCCAGCAGTTACTCATCCCAGGGGTCCTACGAGCAGTACTTC. It encodes CASSYSSQGSYEQYF.

This clone was observed once. The chain recombines TRBV5-1 with TRBJ2-1; 12 bases agree with TRBD2. The CDR3 runs 14 residues. The V gene end was trimmed by 0 bases and the J gene end by 10 bases; junction bases not matched to a gene: 2. The germline V gene encodes CDR1 SGHRS and CDR2 YFSETQ. This chain's CDR3 is CASSLGTSGVEQFF. DNA for the CDR3: TGCGCCAGCAGCTTGGGGACTAGCGGGGTAGAGCAGTTCTTC.

The chain carries TRBV6-1 and TRBJ1-6; no firm D call. V lost 3 bases and J lost 10, with 10 bases in between. CDR1 is MNHNS, CDR2 SASEGT, per germline. This CDR3 is 13 amino acids long. The chain's CDR3 is CASSEAGRSPLHF. The CDR3 DNA follows: TGTGCCAGCAGTGAGGCAGGTCGCTCACCCCTCCACTTT.

The V call is TRBV7-2, the J call TRBJ1-5, with 9 bases lining up with TRBD1. There are 15 residues in the CDR3. The J segment lost 4 bases and the V segment lost 3 bases, leaving 4 bases of the junction unmatched. The V gene's germline CDR1 is SGHTA and CDR2 FQGNSA. The CDR3 reads CASSFPGTGNQPQHF. CDR3 nucleotide sequence: TGTGCCAGCAGCTTCCCCGGGACAGGGAATCAGCCCCAGCATTTT.

The J gene is TRBJ1-4, the V gene TRBV6-5; D uncertain. Trimming pared 8 bases from V and 7 bases from J, leaving 11 bases between. Germline assignment: CDR1 MNHEY and CDR2 SVGAGI. The CDR3 covers 12 residues. CDR3 nucleotide sequence: TGTGCCAGCGGGTGGGCGCGTGAAAAACTGTTTTTT. Translated, it gives CASGWAREKLFF.

V is TRBV3-1 (or the pseudogene TRBV3-2) and J is TRBJ1-1, with D hard to call. The germline CDR1 and CDR2 sequences are LGHDT and YNNKEL (reference sequence). V was trimmed by 1 base and J by 3 bases, leaving 9 bases between them. The CDR3 runs 14 residues. CDR3 DNA: TGTGCCAGCAGCCAAGGGCAGGAAGACACTGAAGCTTTCTTT. This codes for CASSQGQEDTEAFF.

The chain is built from TRBV29-1 and TRBJ2-4; 7 bases are a match to TRBD1. This CDR3 has 18 amino acids. After removal of 2 bases from V and 10 bases from J, the junction contained 23 bases not matched to a gene. Germline V gives CDR1 SQVTM, CDR2 ANQGSEA. Here the CDR3 DNA reads TGCAGCGTTGAACTACCGAGGGAGACAGGGCTTTACGAAGAGATTCAGTACTTC. Translating gives CSVELPRETGLYEEIQYF. Full variable domain (rest looked up from reference TRBV29-1 and TRBJ2-4): SAVISQKPSRDICQRGTSLTIQCQVDSQVTMMFWYRQQPGQSLTLIATANQGSEATYESGFVIDKFPISRPNLTFSTLTVSNMSPEDSSIYLCSVELPRETGLYEEIQYFGAGTRLSVL.

The J gene is TRBJ1-1, the V gene TRBV3-1 (or the pseudogene TRBV3-2), with 7 nucleotides matching TRBD1. After removal of 5 bases from V and 4 bases from J, the junction contained 7 bases not matched to a gene. Germline V lookup: CDR1 LGHDT, CDR2 YNNKEL (reference sequence). CDR3 length equals 14 residues. CDR3 protein: CASSTLTGPTEAFF. The DNA for the CDR3 is TGTGCCAGCAGCACCCTGACAGGGCCCACTGAAGCTTTCTTT.

The chain joins TRBV19 to TRBJ2-3, with D possibly matching TRBD2 (6 bases). Germline V gene data show CDR1 as LNHDA and CDR2 as SQIVND (reference sequence). CDR3 length equals 16 residues. Trimming left V 3 bases short and J 5 bases short, with 18 bases between. In DNA form, the CDR3 reads TGTGCCAGTAGTATCCCCGGGCGAACAGCGGGAGATACGCAGTATTTT. Protein product: CASSIPGRTAGDTQYF. The variable domain in full, with the rest retrieved from reference TRBV19 and TRBJ2-3, is DGGITQSPKYLFRKEGQNVTLSCEQNLNHDAMYWYRQDPGQGLRLIYYSQIVNDFQKGDIAEGYSVSREKKESFPLTVTSAQKNPTAFYLCASSIPGRTAGDTQYFGPGTRLTVL.

The gene calls are TRBV2 and TRBJ2-1, with a weak D call TRBD1 (6 bases). The V gene's germline CDR1 is SNHLY and CDR2 FYNNEI. Trimming took off 9 bases at V and 9 bases at J, with 18 bases between the two ends. This CDR3 has 13 amino acids. The CDR3 sequence: CASTLDRHSEQFF. The DNA of the CDR3 is TGTGCCAGTACCCTTGACAGGCACAGTGAGCAGTTCTTC.

This chain uses TRBV5-1 with TRBJ1-6; D is unclear. CDR1 SGHRS and CDR2 YFSETQ come from the germline V gene. Trimming removed 1 base from V and 10 bases from J, with 15 bases in between. This CDR3 is 15 amino acids long. CDR3 DNA sequence: TGCGCCAGCAGCTTGAAGTCGGTAGGAGACTCACCCCTCCACTTT. It encodes CASSLKSVGDSPLHF.

The chain joins TRBV4-3 to TRBJ2-1; 7 bases are a match to TRBD1. The germline gives CDR1 LGHNA, CDR2 YSLEER. The CDR3 has 15 amino acids. After removal of 0 bases from V and 9 bases from J, the junction contained 8 bases not matched to a gene. The CDR3 is CASSQEGQRPFEQFF. CDR3 DNA sequence: TGCGCCAGCAGCCAAGAGGGACAGAGACCCTTTGAGCAGTTCTTC.